This TCR beta chain was recovered during a study of cytotoxic CD8 clonotypes in ibrutinib-treated CLL. The CDR3 runs 17 residues. Using immunoSEQ multiplex PCR, the repertoire was profiled, and TCRdb retains in-frame clones only, with some absent. Of some 200,000 clones in the sample, 60% to 80% were seen once. J is TRBJ1-1 and V is TRBV21-1; TRBD1 was called by the table and not checked on the DNA. TRBV21-1 is assigned pseudogene status. The source was PBMCs, collected after 12 months of ibrutinib treatment. The sequence came from a human donor with chronic lymphocytic leukemia. CDR3 in DNA: TGTGCCAGCAGCACATCAGGGGGTAGGAGAGCGAACACTGAAGCTTTCTTT. This encodes CASSTSGGRRANTEAFF.